This TCR beta chain originates from a study of T cells after yellow fever vaccination. Only a few counts were recorded for this clonotype. Its antigen remains unidentified. Study-level findings and limits: Contamination of FACS-sorted repertoires by abundant clonotypes from the bulk population could occur.

The ends lost 5 bases at V and 7 bases at J; junction bases unmatched: 12. This CDR3 has 16 amino acids. Germline CDR1 reads SGHVS; CDR2 reads FQNEAQ. MiXCR, run by TCRdb on the 5' RACE reads, gives a single entry per CDR3 protein. Of around 590,000 distinct CDR3 sequences in the sample, over 9% were seen once. The chain employs TRBV7-8 and TRBJ2-1; 9 nucleotides align to TRBD2. Sample: PBMCs, taken on the day of the yellow fever booster vaccination. The sequence was collected from a man aged 25-45 years who received the YFV17D yellow fever vaccine. In DNA form, the CDR3 reads TGTGCCAGCAGCCGAGGTCTGGGGACTAGCATAAATGAGCAGTTCTTC. This sequence encodes CASSRGLGTSINEQFF.